Listed here are 9 T cell receptor beta chains from one sample, sequenced in a study of T cell responses to AZD1222 COVID-19 vaccine. Profiled with immunoSEQ multiplex PCR; TCRdb holds only in-frame clones, not every one. The sample carries about 120,000 clones, about nine tenths recorded once. The specimen comprised peripheral blood, sampled 28 days after the second AZD1222 dose. These receptors came from an adult who received the AZD1222 COVID-19 vaccine.

This clone was counted a single time. The chain combines TRBV3-1 (or the pseudogene TRBV3-2) with TRBJ1-2; D might be TRBD1 (5 bases). CDR1 and CDR2 (germline): LGHDT, YNNKEL (reference sequence). V gave up 6 bases and J gave up 7 bases, with 18 bases separating them. The CDR3 runs to 14 residues. Here the CDR3 DNA reads TGTGCCAGCAGAGTAAGGGGAAGTCGTGGTGGCTACACCTTC. This encodes CASRVRGSRGGYTF.

The chain joins TRBV7-6 to TRBJ1-1, with 7 positions matching TRBD1. There are 13 residues in the CDR3. The germline gives CDR1 SGHVS, CDR2 FNYEAQ. V shed 5 bases, J shed 4 bases, and the junction held 4 bases outside the gene matches. DNA of the CDR3: TGTGCCAGCAGCGTCGGGACAGTCACTGAAGCTTTCTTT. This encodes CASSVGTVTEAFF.

The V call is TRBV2, the J call TRBJ1-4, with TRBD1 as a possible D gene (6 bases). The V gene's germline CDR1 is SNHLY and CDR2 FYNNEI. The CDR3 sequence is 16 residues long. Deletions cut 3 bases from V and 11 bases from J, with 22 bases between. The CDR3 region is CASSDLSSGGAEKLFF. CDR3 coding DNA: TGTGCCAGCAGTGACCTCTCCTCGGGGGGCGCGGAGAAACTGTTTTTT. Looking up the rest from reference TRBV2 and TRBJ1-4 gives the full variable domain: EPEVTQTPSHQVTQMGQEVILRCVPISNHLYFYWYRQILGQKVEFLVSFYNNEISEKSEIFDDQFSVERPDGSNFTLKIRSTKLEDSAMYFCASSDLSSGGAEKLFFGSGTQLSVL.

This chain links TRBV6-5 with TRBJ2-1, with 9 nucleotides matching TRBD1. J gave up 8 bases and V 2 bases, and 1 base lay outside the gene matches. The CDR3 is 13 amino acids. CDR1 is MNHEY, CDR2 SVGAGI, per germline. The DNA of the CDR3 is TGTGCCAGCAGTTACCGGACAGGGGATGAGCAGTTCTTC. It encodes CASSYRTGDEQFF.

J is TRBJ1-5 and V is TRBV6-2 or TRBV6-3; D is possibly TRBD1 (6 bases). The V gene lost 2 bases and the J gene lost 6 bases, with 14 bases spanning the gap. CDR3 length: 15 amino acids. Germline assignment: CDR1 MNHEY and CDR2 SVGEGT. The CDR3 loop reads CASSYAGGIGQPQHF. The CDR3 DNA is TGTGCCAGCAGTTACGCCGGGGGCATAGGTCAGCCCCAGCATTTT.

This sequence joins TRBV18 and TRBJ1-5; 8 bases align to TRBD1. V shed 2 bases, J shed 15 bases, and the junction held 9 bases outside the gene matches. Per germline, CDR1 KGHSH and CDR2 LQKENI. This CDR3 comprises 13 residues. Here the CDR3 reads CASSPVQGQVSHF. CDR3 coding DNA: TGTGCCAGCTCACCAGTTCAGGGACAGGTTTCGCATTTT.

The DNA of the CDR3 is TGTGCCAGCAGCCAAGAGCCCCAGGCGCGGCTTATGAGTGAGCAGTTCTTC. Protein sequence: CASSQEPQARLMSEQFF. The V call is TRBV3-1 (or the pseudogene TRBV3-2), the J call TRBJ2-1, with D hard to call. Trimming pared 0 bases from V and 9 bases from J, leaving 21 bases between. CDR3 size: 17 residues. Germline loops: CDR1 LGHDT, CDR2 YNNKEL (reference sequence).

The chain employs TRBV7-9 and TRBJ2-1; D gene uncertain. CDR1 and CDR2 from the germline V gene are SEHNR and FQNEAQ (reference sequence). The V gene lost 1 base and the J gene lost 0 bases, with 7 bases spanning the gap. The CDR3 sequence is 15 residues long. CDR3 nucleotides: TGTGCCAGCAGCTTAGATGCTGGCTCCTACAATGAGCAGTTCTTC. Encoded protein: CASSLDAGSYNEQFF.

The V gene is TRBV9, the J gene TRBJ2-5, with D possibly matching TRBD1 (5 bases). The V gene's germline CDR1 is SGDLS and CDR2 YYNGEE. The CDR3 runs to 11 residues. V was clipped by 7 bases and J by 5 bases, with 9 bases between them. The CDR3 DNA is TGTGCCAGCGGGGCGGAGGAGACCCAGTACTTC. This translates into CASGAEETQYF.